A selection of T cell receptor beta chains follows, all from one sample in a study of cytomegalovirus exposure and HLA in healthy donors. Sequencing used immunoSEQ multiplex PCR; TCRdb keeps in-frame clones, though not all of them. The table shows about 55,000 clones, with about four fifths occurring only once. The sequenced material came from PBMCs. The receptors were sampled from a female donor in good health and CMV-seronegative. Both conserved end residues are part of each CDR3. D genes are given only for firm matches. Some rows have no size entry. The others give once, few or many, or a class for an expanded clone.

D: TRBD1
V: TRBV7-8
J: TRBJ2-5
size: -
DNA: TGTGCCAGCAGCGCAGCAGGGGGCGCCTGGGAGACCCAGTACTTC
CDR3: CASSAAGGAWETQYF

D: TRBD2
V: TRBV7-6
J: TRBJ2-5
size: once
DNA: TGTGCCAGCAGCTTAAAACCCAGCGGGGGTTTCTTCCCGGAGACCCAGTACTTC
CDR3: CASSLKPSGGFFPETQYF

D: TRBD1
V: TRBV7-2
J: TRBJ2-1
size: -
DNA: TGTGCCAGCAGATCCAGCCGGGACAGGGGCAACAATGAGCAGTTCTTC
CDR3: CASRSSRDRGNNEQFF

D: -
V: TRBV20-1
J: TRBJ1-3
size: -
DNA: TGCAGTGTGCGTATTGGAAACACCATATATTTT
CDR3: CSVRIGNTIYF

D: -
V: TRBV6-1
J: TRBJ1-5
size: -
DNA: TGTGCCAGCAGTGAACAGGGTGCGAGCAATCAGCCCCAGCATTTT
CDR3: CASSEQGASNQPQHF

D: -
V: TRBV18
J: TRBJ2-2
size: -
DNA: TGTGCCAGCTCACCACTCACTCCCCCAGGGTCCCTCGGCGTGTTGTTTTTT
CDR3: CASSPLTPPGSLGVLFF

D: -
V: TRBV6-6
J: TRBJ2-3
size: once
DNA: TGTGCCAGCAGCCCTAGCACAGATACGCAGTATTTT
CDR3: CASSPSTDTQYF

D: TRBD1
V: TRBV13
J: TRBJ2-7
size: -
DNA: TGTGCCAGCAGCTTAGGTGGGACAGGGGTCCACGAGCAGTACTTC
CDR3: CASSLGGTGVHEQYF

D: -
V: TRBV5-4
J: TRBJ1-4
size: few
DNA: TGTGCCAGCAGTTACGGTGCAACTAATGAAAAACTGTTTTTT
CDR3: CASSYGATNEKLFF

D: -
V: TRBV12-5
J: TRBJ2-3
size: -
DNA: TGTGCTAGTGGTTCCCTCGGGGTCACCAGCACAGATACGCAGTATTTT
CDR3: CASGSLGVTSTDTQYF

D: TRBD1
V: TRBV30
J: TRBJ1-5
size: once
DNA: TGTGCCTGGAGTGCACCGGACAGGACTTTTAGCAATCAGCCCCAGCATTTT
CDR3: CAWSAPDRTFSNQPQHF

D: -
V: TRBV29-1
J: TRBJ1-2
size: few
DNA: TGCAGCGTTTCGAGGGAAAACTATGGCTACACCTTC
CDR3: CSVSRENYGYTF

D: TRBD1
V: TRBV19
J: TRBJ1-1
size: -
DNA: TGTGCCAGTAGATACAACGACAGGGGTAACACTGAAGCTTTCTTT
CDR3: CASRYNDRGNTEAFF

D: -
V: TRBV11-2
J: TRBJ1-6
size: -
DNA: TGTGCCAGCAGCTTAGGTGTCTTCTCCTATAATTCACCCCTCCACTTT
CDR3: CASSLGVFSYNSPLHF

D: -
V: TRBV11-1
J: TRBJ2-7
size: -
DNA: TGTGCCAGCAGCTTAGTGTCGGACAGATTCCGCTCCTACGAGCAGTACTTC
CDR3: CASSLVSDRFRSYEQYF

D: -
V: TRBV5-1
J: TRBJ2-7
size: -
DNA: TGCGCCAGCAGCTCCTTACAGGGTAACGAGCAGTACTTC
CDR3: CASSSLQGNEQYF

D: -
V: TRBV6-5
J: TRBJ1-3
size: few
DNA: TGTGCCAGCAGCCCCGGCTGGGGGCTAGGAAACACCATATATTTT
CDR3: CASSPGWGLGNTIYF

D: TRBD1
V: TRBV7-2
J: TRBJ1-5
size: few
DNA: TGTGCCAGCAGCTTCGACAGGGATCAGCCCCAGCATTTT
CDR3: CASSFDRDQPQHF

D: TRBD1
V: TRBV7-9
J: TRBJ1-1
size: -
DNA: TGTTCCAGCAGCTTAACACAGGGGGGCACTGAAGCTTTCTTT
CDR3: CSSSLTQGGTEAFF

D: -
V: TRBV5-1
J: TRBJ2-3
size: -
DNA: TGCGCCAGCAGCTCGGGTCCCACAGATACGCAGTATTTT
CDR3: CASSSGPTDTQYF

D: TRBD1
V: TRBV7-3
J: TRBJ2-1
size: -
DNA: TGTGCCAGCAGCCCCTACAGGGGGGATGAGCAGTTCTTC
CDR3: CASSPYRGDEQFF

D: TRBD1
V: TRBV15
J: TRBJ2-7
size: -
DNA: TGTGCCACCAGCAGAGGACCCAGGGGGCGCATCAACGAGCAGTACTTC
CDR3: CATSRGPRGRINEQYF

D: -
V: TRBV19
J: TRBJ2-7
size: -
DNA: TGTGCCAGTAGTGTATCGGGTCTAACCTACGAGCAGTACTTC
CDR3: CASSVSGLTYEQYF

D: TRBD2
V: TRBV27
J: TRBJ2-1
size: -
DNA: TGTGCCAGCAGTTTATCGTCTTGGCTAGCGGGGGCCCTATCCTACAATGAGCAGTTCTTC
CDR3: CASSLSSWLAGALSYNEQFF

D: TRBD2
V: TRBV10-3
J: TRBJ2-7
size: -
DNA: TGTGCCATCAGTGAGTCAGTAGCGGGTCTTCCCTACGAGCAGTACTTC
CDR3: CAISESVAGLPYEQYF

D: TRBD2
V: TRBV4-1
J: TRBJ2-1
size: -
DNA: TGCGCCAGCAGCCAAGACGGGAGGGGCTCCTACAATGAGCAGTTCTTC
CDR3: CASSQDGRGSYNEQFF

D: -
V: TRBV9
J: TRBJ1-4
size: -
DNA: -
CDR3: CASSVGPGSNEKLFF

D: -
V: TRBV4-1
J: TRBJ1-1
size: -
DNA: TGCGCCAGCAGCCAAGGTCCCGGTGAAGCTTTCTTT
CDR3: CASSQGPGEAFF

D: TRBD2
V: TRBV5-1
J: TRBJ2-5
size: -
DNA: TGCGCCAGCAGCTGGGGGGTAGCGGGTGGCGAGACCCAGTACTTC
CDR3: CASSWGVAGGETQYF

D: -
V: TRBV5-1
J: TRBJ1-4
size: once
DNA: TGCGCCAGCAGCTTGGCACCCGGGACCCAGGGGGAAAAACTGTTTTTT
CDR3: CASSLAPGTQGEKLFF

D: -
V: TRBV9
J: TRBJ2-1
size: -
DNA: TGTGCCAGCTCCTATAGATCCCAGGTCTACAATGAGCAGTTCTTC
CDR3: CASSYRSQVYNEQFF

D: -
V: TRBV5-6
J: TRBJ1-6
size: -
DNA: TGTGCCAGCAGCCCGTGGTCCTTACAGGGTGAAAATTCACCCCTCCACTTT
CDR3: CASSPWSLQGENSPLHF

D: -
V: TRBV11-2
J: TRBJ1-2
size: -
DNA: TGTGCCAGCAGCTTAACTACACTAAATCCTGAGTTTTACTATGGCTACACCTTC
CDR3: CASSLTTLNPEFYYGYTF

D: -
V: TRBV7-3
J: TRBJ2-1
size: -
DNA: TGTGCCAGCGCCCCCCAGGGGACCACTAGGAATGAGCAGTTCTTC
CDR3: CASAPQGTTRNEQFF

D: TRBD1
V: TRBV7-9
J: TRBJ1-1
size: -
DNA: TGTGCCAGCAGCGTCGACAGGGTCCGCACTGAAGCTTTCTTT
CDR3: CASSVDRVRTEAFF

D: TRBD1
V: TRBV5-1
J: TRBJ1-4
size: -
DNA: TGCGCCAGCAGCGACGGACAGGGGGCGCGTAATGAAAAACTGTTTTTT
CDR3: CASSDGQGARNEKLFF

D: -
V: TRBV10-3
J: TRBJ1-1
size: once
DNA: TGTGCCATCAGTGAGTCGGGGGGAGGCAACACTGAAGCTTTCTTT
CDR3: CAISESGGGNTEAFF

D: -
V: TRBV19
J: TRBJ2-5
size: -
DNA: TGTGCCAGTAGTATACCTGAGCGAGAAGAGACCCAGTACTTC
CDR3: CASSIPEREETQYF

D: -
V: TRBV2
J: TRBJ1-1
size: few
DNA: TGTGCCAGCAGTGAAAGCCCGTGGAGCACTGAAGCTTTCTTT
CDR3: CASSESPWSTEAFF

D: TRBD2
V: TRBV9
J: TRBJ2-2
size: -
DNA: TGTGCCAGCAGCTCACCACCTAGCGGGGGTAGCACCGGGGAGCTGTTTTTT
CDR3: CASSSPPSGGSTGELFF

D: TRBD2
V: TRBV7-3
J: TRBJ2-1
size: -
DNA: TGTGCCAGCAGCTTAATTCCTAGCGGGGGACGGAATGAGCAGTTCTTC
CDR3: CASSLIPSGGRNEQFF